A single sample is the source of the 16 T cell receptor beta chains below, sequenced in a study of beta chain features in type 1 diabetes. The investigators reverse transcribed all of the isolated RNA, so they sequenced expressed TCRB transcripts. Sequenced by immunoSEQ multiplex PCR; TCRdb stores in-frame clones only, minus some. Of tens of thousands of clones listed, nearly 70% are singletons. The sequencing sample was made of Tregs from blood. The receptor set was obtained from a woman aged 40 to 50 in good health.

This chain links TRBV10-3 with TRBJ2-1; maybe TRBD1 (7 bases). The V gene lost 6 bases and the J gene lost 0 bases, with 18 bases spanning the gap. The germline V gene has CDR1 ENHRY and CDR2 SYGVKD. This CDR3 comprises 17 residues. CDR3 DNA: TGTGCCATCAGAACAACAGGGGCGGGGAGCTCCTACAATGAGCAGTTCTTC. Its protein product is CAIRTTGAGSSYNEQFF.

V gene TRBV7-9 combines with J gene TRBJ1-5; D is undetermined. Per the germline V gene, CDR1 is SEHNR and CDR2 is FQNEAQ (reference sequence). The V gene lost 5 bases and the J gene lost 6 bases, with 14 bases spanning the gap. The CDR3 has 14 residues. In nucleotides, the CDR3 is TGTGCCAGCAGCGTCGACCGAGGAGGTCAGCCCCAGCATTTT. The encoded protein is CASSVDRGGQPQHF.

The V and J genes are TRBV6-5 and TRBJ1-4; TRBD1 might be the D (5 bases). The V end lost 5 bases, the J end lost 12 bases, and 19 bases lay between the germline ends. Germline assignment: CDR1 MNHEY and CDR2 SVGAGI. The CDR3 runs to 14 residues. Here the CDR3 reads CASSLGGLGGQLFF. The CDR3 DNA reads TGTGCCAGCAGTCTGGGGGGTTTAGGCGGACAACTGTTTTTT.

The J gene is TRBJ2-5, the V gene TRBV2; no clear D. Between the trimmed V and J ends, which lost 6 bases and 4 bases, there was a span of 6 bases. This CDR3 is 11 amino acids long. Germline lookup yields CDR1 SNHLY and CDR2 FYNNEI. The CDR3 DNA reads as TGTGCCAGCAGCGGTCGAGAGACCCAGTACTTC. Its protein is CASSGRETQYF. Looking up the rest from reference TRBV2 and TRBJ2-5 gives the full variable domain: EPEVTQTPSHQVTQMGQEVILRCVPISNHLYFYWYRQILGQKVEFLVSFYNNEISEKSEIFDDQFSVERPDGSNFTLKIRSTKLEDSAMYFCASSGRETQYFGPGTRLLVL.

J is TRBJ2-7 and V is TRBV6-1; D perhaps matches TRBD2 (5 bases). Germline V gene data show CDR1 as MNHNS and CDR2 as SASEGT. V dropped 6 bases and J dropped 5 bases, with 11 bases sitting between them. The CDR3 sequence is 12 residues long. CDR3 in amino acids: CASRRTGNEQYF. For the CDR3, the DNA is TGTGCCAGCAGGCGGACTGGGAACGAGCAGTACTTC.

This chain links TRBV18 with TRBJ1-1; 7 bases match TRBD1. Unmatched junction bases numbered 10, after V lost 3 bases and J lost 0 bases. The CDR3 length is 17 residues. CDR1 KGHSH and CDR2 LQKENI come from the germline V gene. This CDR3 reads CASSPYIPGTVNTEAFF. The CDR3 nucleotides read TGTGCCAGCTCACCGTATATACCCGGGACAGTGAACACTGAAGCTTTCTTT. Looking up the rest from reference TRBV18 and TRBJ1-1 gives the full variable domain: NAGVMQNPRHLVRRRGQEARLRCSPMKGHSHVYWYRQLPEEGLKFMVYLQKENIIDESGMPKERFSAEFPKEGPSILRIQQVVRGDSAAYFCASSPYIPGTVNTEAFFGQGTRLTVV.

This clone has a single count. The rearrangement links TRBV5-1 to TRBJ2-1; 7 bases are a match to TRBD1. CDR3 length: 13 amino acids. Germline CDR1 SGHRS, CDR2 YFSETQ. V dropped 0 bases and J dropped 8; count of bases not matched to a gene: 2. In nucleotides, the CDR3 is TGCGCCAGCAGCTTGGGGACAGGCTATGAGCAGTTCTTC. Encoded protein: CASSLGTGYEQFF.

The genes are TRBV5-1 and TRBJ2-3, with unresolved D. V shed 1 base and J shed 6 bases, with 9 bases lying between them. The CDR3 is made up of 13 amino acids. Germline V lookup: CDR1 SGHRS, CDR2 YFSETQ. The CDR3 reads CASSLREKDTQYF. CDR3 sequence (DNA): TGCGCCAGCAGCTTGCGCGAAAAGGATACGCAGTATTTT.

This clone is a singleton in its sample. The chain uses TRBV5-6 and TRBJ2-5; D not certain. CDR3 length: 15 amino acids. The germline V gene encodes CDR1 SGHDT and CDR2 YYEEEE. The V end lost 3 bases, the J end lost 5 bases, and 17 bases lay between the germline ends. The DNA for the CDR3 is TGTGCCAGCAGCTATCCGACTTTGCTTCGTGAGACCCAGTACTTC. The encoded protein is CASSYPTLLRETQYF.

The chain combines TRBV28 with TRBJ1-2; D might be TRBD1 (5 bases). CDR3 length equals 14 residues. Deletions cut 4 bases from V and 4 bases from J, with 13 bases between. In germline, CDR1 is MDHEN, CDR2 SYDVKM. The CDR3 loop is CASSSQGQGYGYTF. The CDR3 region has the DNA TGTGCCAGCAGTTCCCAGGGTCAGGGCTATGGCTACACCTTC.

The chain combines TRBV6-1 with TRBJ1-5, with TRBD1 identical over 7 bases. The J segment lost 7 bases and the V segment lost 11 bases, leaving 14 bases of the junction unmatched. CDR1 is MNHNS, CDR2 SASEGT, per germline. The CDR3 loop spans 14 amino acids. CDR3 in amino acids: CASETGTGRQPQHF. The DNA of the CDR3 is TGTGCCTCTGAGACAGGGACGGGCAGGCAGCCCCAGCATTTT.

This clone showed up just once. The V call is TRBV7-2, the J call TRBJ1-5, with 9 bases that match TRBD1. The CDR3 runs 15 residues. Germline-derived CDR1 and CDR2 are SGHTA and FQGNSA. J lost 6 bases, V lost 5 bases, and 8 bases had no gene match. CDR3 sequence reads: CASSRTGDSRQPQHF. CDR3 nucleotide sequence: TGTGCCAGCAGCCGGACAGGGGACTCCCGTCAGCCCCAGCATTTT.

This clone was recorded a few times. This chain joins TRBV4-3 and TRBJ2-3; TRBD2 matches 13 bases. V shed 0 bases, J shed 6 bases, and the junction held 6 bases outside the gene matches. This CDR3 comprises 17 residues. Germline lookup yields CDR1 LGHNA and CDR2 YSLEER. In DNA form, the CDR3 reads TGCGCCAGCAGCCAAGACGTGACTAGCGGGGGGAGGGATACGCAGTATTTT. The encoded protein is CASSQDVTSGGRDTQYF.

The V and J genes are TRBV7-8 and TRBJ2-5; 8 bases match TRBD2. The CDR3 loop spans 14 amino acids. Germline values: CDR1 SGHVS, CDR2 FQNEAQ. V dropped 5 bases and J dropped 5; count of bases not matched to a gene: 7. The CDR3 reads CASSPGGPSETQYF. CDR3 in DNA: TGTGCCAGCAGCCCGGGGGGGCCTTCGGAGACCCAGTACTTC.

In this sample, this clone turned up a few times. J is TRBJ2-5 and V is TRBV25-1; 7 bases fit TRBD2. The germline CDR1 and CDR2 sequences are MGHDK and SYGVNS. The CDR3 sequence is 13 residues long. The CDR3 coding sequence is TGTGCTGTTGTGGGGGGGGTCAAAGAGACCCAGTACTTC. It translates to CAVVGGVKETQYF.

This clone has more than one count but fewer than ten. For the CDR3, the DNA is TGTGCCAGCAGCGTTATGGGGGGCACCGGGGAGCTGTTTTTT. This codes for CASSVMGGTGELFF. The V and J genes are TRBV9 and TRBJ2-2, with D tentatively TRBD2 (6 bases). In germline, CDR1 is SGDLS, CDR2 YYNGEE. V was trimmed by 2 bases and J by 4 bases, leaving 9 bases between them. The CDR3 is 14 residues long.